These T cell receptor beta chains were read from a single sample in a study of CD8+ T cells in alopecia areata. The assay was immunoSEQ multiplex PCR, and TCRdb's table has in-frame clones only and misses some. The sample has 170,000 or so clones; around half are singletons. The specimen was CD8+ T cells sorted from blood, collected at week 24, from a patient treated with tofacitinib. All receptors come from a human donor with alopecia areata. Both conserved end residues are part of each CDR3. The D gene is left open where the match is weak. Part of the rows lack a size; the others show once, few, many or a class for expanded clones.

V gene	D gene	J gene	clone size	CDR3 DNA	CDR3 protein
TRBV13	TRBD2	TRBJ2-3	-	TGTGCCAGCAGCCAACTAGCGGGGGCTCCAGATACGCAGTATTTT	CASSQLAGAPDTQYF
TRBV7-9	TRBD2	TRBJ2-1	-	TGTGCCAGCAGCAGTACGGGACTAGGGAACAATGAGCAGTTCTTC	CASSSTGLGNNEQFF
TRBV10-3	-	TRBJ1-1	many	TGTGCCATCAGTAGTGGTGGTCGAAACACTGAAGCTTTCTTT	CAISSGGRNTEAFF
TRBV19	-	TRBJ2-2	-	TGTGCCAGTAGTATACCACTACAGCAGAACACCGGGGAGCTGTTTTTT	CASSIPLQQNTGELFF
TRBV18	-	TRBJ1-1	-	TGTGCCAGCTCACCAAGCGGGGGGCCCACTGAAGCTTTCTTT	CASSPSGGPTEAFF
TRBV30	-	TRBJ1-5	-	TGTGCCTGGAGTTTAGGGGGAATCAATCAGCCCCAGCATTTT	CAWSLGGINQPQHF
TRBV12-5	TRBD1	TRBJ1-2	-	TGTGCTAGTGGATCAATCGGGACAGGGGGTGGCTATGGCTACACCTTC	CASGSIGTGGGYGYTF
TRBV6-4	-	TRBJ2-1	-	TGTGCCAGCAGTGACGGGGGGCGAAGCTACAATGAGCAGTTCTTC	CASSDGGRSYNEQFF
TRBV6-5	-	TRBJ1-1	-	TGTGCCAGCAGCTACAGGGTAGGGAAGAACACTGAAGCTTTCTTT	CASSYRVGKNTEAFF
TRBV10-3	-	TRBJ1-2	-	TGTGCCACCTTGAGTGATCGCTACACCTTC	CATLSDRYTF
TRBV4-3	-	TRBJ2-1	-	TGCGCCAGCAGCCCCTTCCTAGCTAATGAGCAGTTCTTC	CASSPFLANEQFF
TRBV2	-	TRBJ2-7	few	TGTGCCAGCAGTGAAGTAGCCTCCTACGAGCAGTACTTC	CASSEVASYEQYF
TRBV29-1	-	TRBJ2-7	-	TGCAGCGTTGACGGGACTGGCTACGAGCAGTACTTC	CSVDGTGYEQYF
TRBV12-5	-	TRBJ1-2	-	TGTGCTAGTGGCCTGGACGGAGATGGCTACACCTTC	CASGLDGDGYTF
TRBV9	-	TRBJ2-7	-	TGTGCCAGCAGCGTAGAGGGGTTACCCAGCCACGAGCAGTACTTC	CASSVEGLPSHEQYF
TRBV29-1	-	TRBJ2-1	few	TGCAGCGTTGTGACAGCATACAATGAGCAGTTCTTC	CSVVTAYNEQFF
TRBV29-1	-	TRBJ2-7	-	TGCAGCGCCCAAGCCGGGTACGAGCAGTACTTC	CSAQAGYEQYF
TRBV29-1	-	TRBJ2-1	few	TGCAGCGTTCCCATTCGGAGGGGGCGTTACAATGAGCAGTTCTTC	CSVPIRRGRYNEQFF
TRBV29-1	-	TRBJ2-3	-	TGCAGCGTTGAAGATACAGAGACAGACTTCACAGATACGCAGTATTTT	CSVEDTETDFTDTQYF
TRBV4-3	TRBD2	TRBJ2-3	-	TGCGCCAGCAGCCAGTTGGAGCGGGGCACTACAGATACGCAGTATTTT	CASSQLERGTTDTQYF
TRBV13	TRBD2	TRBJ2-1	-	TGTGCCAGCAGCTACCCTAGCGGGGGGGCCAGTTTATATGAGCAGTTCTTC	CASSYPSGGASLYEQFF
TRBV27	TRBD1	TRBJ2-7	-	TGTGCCAGCAGTTTGAGGGGGCGCGTTGACGAGCAGTACTTC	CASSLRGRVDEQYF
TRBV7-9	TRBD1	TRBJ1-4	few	TGTGCCAGCAGCCCAAAGGACAGGGCTCGCGAAAAACTGTTTTTT	CASSPKDRAREKLFF
TRBV13	-	TRBJ2-7	-	TGTGCCAGCAGCCCAGCGGCAGGGGTCAACGAGCAGTACTTC	CASSPAAGVNEQYF
TRBV15	-	TRBJ1-5	-	TGTGCCACCAGCGGGTCCCGGGACAAAAATCAGCCCCAGCATTTT	CATSGSRDKNQPQHF
TRBV6-5	TRBD1	TRBJ2-7	-	TGTGCCAGCAGCCCCACCGGGACAGGGAGCTACGAGCAGTACTTC	CASSPTGTGSYEQYF
TRBV5-6	-	TRBJ2-1	few	TGTGCCAGCAGCGCTGGCGGGGAAGGGTCCTACAATGAGCAGTTCTTC	CASSAGGEGSYNEQFF
TRBV6-1	TRBD1	TRBJ2-3	-	TGTGCCAGCAGCCGGACAGGGGCTAGCACAGATACGCAGTATTTT	CASSRTGASTDTQYF
TRBV29-1	TRBD1	TRBJ2-7	few	TGCAGCGTTTATGGGACAGACTCCTACGAGCAGTACTTC	CSVYGTDSYEQYF
TRBV11-1	-	TRBJ2-7	few	TGTGCCAGCAGCATCGGTCAGTACAACGAGCAGTACTTC	CASSIGQYNEQYF
TRBV4-1	-	TRBJ2-7	-	TGCGCCAGCAGCCAGACAGACATGTACGAGCAGTACTTC	CASSQTDMYEQYF
TRBV27	-	TRBJ2-7	-	TGTGCCAGCAGAACCTACGAGCAGTACTTC	CASRTYEQYF
TRBV29-1	-	TRBJ1-2	-	TGCAGCGCAAGGGATTCGTATGGCTACACCTTC	CSARDSYGYTF
TRBV30	-	TRBJ2-3	-	TGTGCCTGGAGCAGTCAGGCAGCAGATACGCAGTATTTT	CAWSSQAADTQYF
TRBV29-1	-	TRBJ1-1	few	TGCAGCGTAGACCAGGGAGGTGAAGCTTTCTTT	CSVDQGGEAFF
TRBV19	TRBD1	TRBJ2-1	few	TGTGCCAGTAGTGAATGGACAGGGCCCAATGAGCAGTTCTTC	CASSEWTGPNEQFF
TRBV4-3	TRBD2	TRBJ2-1	-	TGCGCCAGCAGCCAAGATCACAGCTTGGCTAGCGGGTACAATGAGCAGTTCTTC	CASSQDHSLASGYNEQFF
TRBV4-3	-	TRBJ1-6	few	TGCGCCAGCAGCCAAGATGGGCAGAATAATTCACCCCTCCACTTT	CASSQDGQNNSPLHF
TRBV27	-	TRBJ2-3	-	TGTGCCAGCAGTGACCTAGCGGATACGCAGTATTTT	CASSDLADTQYF
TRBV4-1	TRBD1	TRBJ2-2	-	TGCGCCAGCAGCCAACTTGGACAGGGGGTAAACACCGGGGAGCTGTTTTTT	CASSQLGQGVNTGELFF
TRBV6-6	-	TRBJ2-3	-	TGTGCCAGCTCCCCCGGGAACGCGCAGTATTTT	CASSPGNAQYF
TRBV19	-	TRBJ1-1	-	TGTGCCAGTAGTACAAGTGGGTCTGGGAGGAACACTGAAGCTTTCTTT	CASSTSGSGRNTEAFF
TRBV25-1	-	TRBJ2-7	-	TGTGCCAGCAGTACCCGGGACGGATTCTACGAGCAGTACTTC	CASSTRDGFYEQYF
TRBV11-2	TRBD1	TRBJ2-7	-	TGTGCCAGCAGCTTAGGGACAGGGGGCTTCTACGAGCAGTACTTC	CASSLGTGGFYEQYF
TRBV7-2	-	TRBJ2-1	-	TGTGCCAGCAGCTTAAATGAGCCTGAGCAGTTCTTC	CASSLNEPEQFF
TRBV2	TRBD1	TRBJ2-7	-	TGTGCCAGCAGTGAGGGCCCCGGACAGGGTTCCTACGAGCAGTACTTC	CASSEGPGQGSYEQYF
TRBV29-1	-	TRBJ1-2	-	TGCAGCGTTGACAGCTATGGCTACACCTTC	CSVDSYGYTF
TRBV7-9	-	TRBJ1-2	-	TGTGCCAGCAGCTTAGGATGGGGCAGAAACTATGGCTACACCTTC	CASSLGWGRNYGYTF
TRBV5-1	TRBD1	TRBJ2-7	-	TGCGCCAGCAGCTTAAGGACAGGGGGCTACGAGCAGTACTTC	CASSLRTGGYEQYF